Described below is a single T cell receptor (beta chain) sequence and its context. The specificity of this receptor is unknown. No base qualities exist here, and no much larger clone lies one base off it. These data come from a study of shared clonotypes between healthy human individuals (dated by TCRdb to about 2020). With respect to the entire study: The cohort comprised a couple of women and a few men aged 18 to 49 years. To increase sequencing depth and limit assay-specific biases, TCR repertoire library preparation and sequencing were carried out by different laboratories using diverse techniques. Per donor, three plates each were used for CD4 naive and CD4 memory, two for CD8 naive, and one for CD8 memory. Between about 0.8 and 9 billion PBMCs per donor were obtained by leukapheresis. The study deeply sequenced blood TCR repertoires of 5 or 6 healthy adults to estimate repertoire size and the extent of clonotype sharing between individuals.

CD8 naive samples consisted of CD45RO-negative cells that were positively selected for CCR7, yielding a CD45RA+CCR7+ population without TemRA cells. The donors were healthy, HIV-negative adults with no recently reported acute infections or vaccinations. All donors were Caucasian adults living in Nashville, Tennessee, USA. After blood collection by leukapheresis, PBMCs were isolated using Ficoll-Histopaque density gradient centrifugation and then cryopreserved in the vapor phase of liquid nitrogen. Analytical flow cytometry was used to check the purity and quantity of each magnetically sorted T cell population. Genomic DNA was isolated from every sorted fraction and measured by UV absorbance on a Nanodrop 2000c. CDR1 and CDR2 were assigned from the germline V gene as SGHVS and FQNEAQ. Trimming takes 3 bases off V and 0 bases off J; junction bases not matched to a gene: 5. Including the terminal cysteine and phenylalanine, the CDR3 comprises 17 residues. Only the CDR3 portion is preserved as DNA: 51 bases, with reading frame beginning at the first base.

Here is what the overall study found, with its caveats: The small number of donors limited the genetic and exposure-history diversity represented. Sampling was limited to blood, and TCR repertoires in tissue likely differ from TCR repertoires in blood. Sharing across several donors was observed for around 5% of naive CD4, around 3.5% of naive CD8, over 2% of memory CD4, and roughly 0.43% of memory CD8 clonotypes. Incomplete sequencing was indicated by rarefaction of sorted-subset datasets, despite the large sequencing depth. Based on pairwise subsampling, the degree of clonotype sharing among donors was expected to be affected by sequencing depth. Compared with non-shared clonotypes, the clonotypes found in all four sorted-subset donors had higher generation probabilities. Larger estimated clonotype richness was generally found for naive subsets than for memory subsets.

Using the deep immunoSEQ assay, multiplex PCR amplified TCR CDR3 regions from genomic DNA. Genomic DNA extracted from each cell subset was distributed evenly over all wells of several immunoSEQ 96-well plates, and each plate served as one replicate. For sorted subsets, about 210 ng of genomic DNA, equivalent to 25,000 to 35,000 T cell genomes, went into each replicate PCR. The purified libraries were quantified using a Qubit 3.0 fluorometer, sized with a Bioanalyzer 2100, and then quantified again using the KAPA Library Quantification kit. Every immunoSEQ 96-well plate was sequenced on a separate single-read 150-cycle Illumina NextSeq 550 flow cell. Under the source paper's analysis protocol: Because the immunoSEQ output included only junctional sequences and no quality scores, the filtering could not be the same as the filtering used for full-length reads. To assign V/J genes and CDR3, sequences were annotated using PyIR, a Python wrapper for IgBLAST v1.9, with IMGT germline references. Reads with weak V/J assignments (E-value above 1e-6), missing CDR3, stop codons, out-of-frame junctions, or ambiguous translated residues were removed. V3J clonotypes were defined as sequences sharing the same inferred V gene, J gene, and CDR3 amino acid sequence. Percentage overlap between repertoires was calculated by dividing the number of shared unique clonotypes by the size of the smaller repertoire. Three approaches were used to assess repertoire richness: RTK rarefaction, the Chao1 estimator, and Recon v2.1 estimates of unobserved clonotypes. Generation probabilities were computed with OLGA for all TCRbeta clonotypes obtained by the gDNA method from several donors. The source is immuneACCESS, and TCRdb retained only in-frame sequences with V and J called. Part of the clones is not carried over; for the studies checked, unresolved V genes explain less than half of this, and the remainder is unexplained. V and J calls and clone size are given by that table; D and trimming were obtained from the DNA. For this sample the table gives 630,000 or so clones, of which roughly 98% were detected only once. The top ten hold approximately 0.3% of the sample.

The sequencing sample was made of naive CD8+ T cells sorted from blood. What this sample's cell subset or site label stands for: CD45RA+CCR7+. This TCR derives from a man aged 25 to 40 in good health. The chain couples TRBV7-8 to TRBJ2-2, and 9 junctional nucleotides match TRBD1. The DNA sequence reads TGTGCCAGCAGCTTGCCCAGACAGGGGGCGAACACCGGGGAGCTGTTTTTT. The encoded protein is CASSLPRQGANTGELFF.